This T cell receptor beta chain was sequenced during a study of T cells in Graves' hyperthyroidism and ophthalmopathy. This clonotype was counted at least ten times. Amplification of TCR beta CDR3 regions was performed using RNA transcripts as template. Carried out on the TCR CDR3, a first-round RT-PCR used the HTBI primer set. TCRdb reprocessed the multiplex PCR reads with MiXCR, giving one entry per CDR3 protein. The sample lists 200,000 to 250,000 distinct CDR3 sequences; about a sixth were seen once. CDR1 is ENHRY and CDR2 is SYGVKD in the germline V gene. The length of the CDR3 is 13 residues. V was shortened by 3 bases and J by 3 bases, with 9 bases between the two germline ends. The PBMCs were sourced from fresh peripheral blood (about 10 ml).

This sequence joins TRBV10-3 and TRBJ2-7, with no clear D. The TCR sequence derives from a woman aged 18-29 years with Graves' ophthalmopathy. Sequencing used blood. Here the CDR3 DNA reads TGTGCCATCAGTGACCCTACCTTCTACGAGCAGTACTTC. This translates into CAISDPTFYEQYF.